This TCR beta chain was sequenced for a study of cytomegalovirus exposure and HLA in healthy donors. General observations from the study: In presence/absence analyses, roughly uniform sequencing depth across donors was assumed. The investigators catalogued 164 TCR beta chains as cytomegalovirus-associated. Reports credit the classifier with highly specific, highly sensitive diagnosis of cytomegalovirus status.

The CDR3 runs 14 residues. V was shortened by 5 bases and J by 2 bases, with 13 bases between the two germline ends. Germline assignment: CDR1 SGHRS and CDR2 YFSETQ. Vbeta (60) and Jbeta (13) primers were used in the PCR. Libraries were prepared by immunoSEQ multiplex PCR; TCRdb keeps only in-frame clonotypes and omits some of them. The sample contains around 130,000 clones, roughly 70% of which appear only once. A note on this clone: Antigen: not known.

Nominally healthy donors provided the samples, though records likely missed some immune exposures. The sequence came from a woman between 40 and 55 years old in good health and CMV-seropositive. V gene TRBV5-1 combines with J gene TRBJ2-5; D is possibly TRBD2 (6 bases). Sequencing used PBMCs. CDR3 coding DNA: TGCGCCAGCAGTCGTAGCGGAGATCAAGAGACCCAGTACTTC. Protein: CASSRSGDQETQYF.